The 27 T cell receptor beta chains given below trace back to one sample, sequenced in a study of regulatory T cells in long-lasting Graves disease. This sample's time point: persistent/refractory GD, antithyroid drugs over 5 years with positive TRAb. Construction of the TCR library relied on RNA isolated from PBMCs. Arm-PCR of CDR3 regions and iRepertoire HTBI primers were used to build TCR beta libraries. Each CDR3 protein gets one entry after TCRdb re-called the multiplex PCR reads with MiXCR. The data contain roughly 500,000 distinct CDR3 sequences, roughly 21% of them singletons. This material consisted of peripheral blood mononuclear cells (PBMCs), taken when the disease was refractory, from a patient treated with antithyroid drugs. These receptors all stem from a female donor with Graves disease.

This clonotype was observed at least ten times. The chain joins TRBV28 to TRBJ1-2, with unresolved D. This CDR3 is 14 amino acids long. CDR1 MDHEN and CDR2 SYDVKM come from the germline V gene. V shed 3 bases and J shed 1 base, with 9 bases lying between them. Here the CDR3 reads CASSFSVLNYGYTF. The CDR3 nucleotides are TGTGCCAGCAGTTTTTCAGTGCTTAACTATGGCTACACCTTC.

This clonotype was seen ten or more times. V gene TRBV6-1 combines with J gene TRBJ1-2, with a possible D match to TRBD1 (5 bases). V gave up 1 base and J gave up 9 bases, with 18 bases separating them. Germline values: CDR1 MNHNS, CDR2 SASEGT. The CDR3 length is 15 residues. CDR3 residues: CASSEGRTRIWSYTF. The DNA of the CDR3 is TGTGCCAGCAGTGAAGGGAGGACACGGATATGGAGCTACACCTTC.

The V call is TRBV7-9, the J call TRBJ2-3; no reliable D call. Germline CDR1 is SEHNR and CDR2 is FQNEAQ (reference sequence). V shed 5 bases and J shed 1 base, with 13 bases lying between them. The CDR3 totals 15 residues. CDR3: CASSLLLTGTDTQYF. The CDR3 nucleotides are TGTGCCAGCAGCCTACTTTTGACGGGCACAGATACGCAGTATTTT.

This clonotype has at least ten counts. V usage is TRBV12-3 or TRBV12-4 and J usage is TRBJ2-7, with 11 nucleotides matching TRBD1. The CDR3 is 15 residues long. The junction had 5 bases not matched to a gene; V was cut back by 4 bases and J by 3 bases. The CDR3 bases are TGTGCCAGCAGTTCTGCCGGGACAGGGGGCTACGAGCAGTACTTC. Translation: CASSSAGTGGYEQYF.

Ten or more counts support this clonotype. The CDR3 sequence is CASSFAGIQETQYF. CDR3 in DNA: TGTGCCAGCAGCTTTGCGGGGATCCAAGAGACCCAGTACTTC. The chain is built from TRBV11-2 and TRBJ2-5; weak D call: TRBD2 (6 bases). Trimming shortened V by 3 bases and J by 1 base, and 9 bases separated the two germline ends. Germline V CDR1 and CDR2: SGHAT, FQNNGV. The CDR3 spans 14 residues. The whole variable domain, filled in from reference TRBV11-2 and TRBJ2-5, reads EAGVAQSPRYKIIEKRQSVAFWCNPISGHATLYWYQQILGQGPKLLIQFQNNGVVDDSQLPKDRFSAERLKGVDSTLKIQPAKLEDSAVYLCASSFAGIQETQYFGPGTRLLVL.

Concerning this clonotype itself: Germline is not matched at one junction end, which may reflect a read error. The chain combines TRBV3-1 with TRBJ1-5; D might be TRBD1 (5 bases). The CDR3 is made up of 13 amino acids. Germline-derived CDR1 and CDR2 are LGHDT and YNNKEL (reference sequence). CDR3 sequence reads: CAGSSRQGSPQHF. The CDR3 DNA follows: TGTGCCGGCAGCTCACGCCAGGGATCGCCCCAGCATTTT.

Of note for this clonotype: A much bigger clone sits one base away, suggesting this may be a read error. This chain links TRBV6-2 or TRBV6-3 with TRBJ1-1; D remains unclear. V gave up 5 bases and J gave up 4 bases, with 11 bases separating them. The CDR3 consists of 13 residues. Per the germline V gene, CDR1 is MNHEY and CDR2 is SVGEGT. The CDR3 sequence is CASSGSGGTEAFF. In DNA form, the CDR3 reads TGTGCCAGCAGTGGGTCCGGAGGCACTGAAGCTTTCTTT.

The table lists this clonotype with a few counts. At one end the junction does not follow the germline gene, possibly because of a read error. This chain joins TRBV10-3 and TRBJ2-1, with TRBD2 matching 8 bases. Germline V gene data show CDR1 as ENHRY and CDR2 as SYGVKD. The CDR3 sequence is 13 residues long. The CDR3 region is CASSYQSGGEQFF. In nucleotides, the CDR3 is TGTGCCAGCAGTTATCAAAGCGGGGGTGAGCAGTTCTTC.

V and J are TRBV6-5 and TRBJ2-6; 9 bases fit TRBD1. The CDR3 extends over 18 amino acids. The germline V gene has CDR1 MNHEY and CDR2 SVGAGI. The V segment lost 4 bases and the J segment 2 bases; nucleotides outside the gene matches: 9. The CDR3 spells CASSSPTGGTAGANVLTF. For the CDR3, the DNA is TGTGCCAGCAGTTCTCCAACAGGGGGCACGGCTGGGGCCAACGTCCTGACTTTC.

The chain couples TRBV7-9 to TRBJ1-1; D is unclear. V gave up 5 bases and J gave up 0 bases, with 10 bases separating them. Germline values: CDR1 SEHNR, CDR2 FQNEAQ (reference sequence). CDR3 length equals 14 residues. The CDR3 region is CASSVDNMNTEAFF. In DNA form, the CDR3 reads TGTGCCAGCAGCGTTGACAACATGAACACTGAAGCTTTCTTT.

This clonotype came up many times. The gene calls are TRBV28 and TRBJ2-5, with 12 bases aligning to TRBD1. V gave up 5 bases and J gave up 5 bases; unmatched junction bases: 6. The germline V gene encodes CDR1 MDHEN and CDR2 SYDVKM. CDR3 size: 15 residues. As DNA, the CDR3 is TGTGCCAGCAGTGTCGGGACAGGGGGCCGGGAGACCCAGTACTTC. The encoded protein is CASSVGTGGRETQYF. The variable domain in full, completed from reference TRBV28 and TRBJ2-5, reads DVKVTQSSRYLVKRTGEKVFLECVQDMDHENMFWYRQDPGLGLRLIYFSYDVKMKEKGDIPEGYSVSREKKERFSLILESASTNQTSMYLCASSVGTGGRETQYFGPGTRLLVL.

This clonotype has just a few counts. The chain joins TRBV12-3 or TRBV12-4 to TRBJ2-5, with 10 bases that match TRBD2. After removal of 6 bases from V and 2 bases from J, the junction contained 3 bases not matched to a gene. The CDR3 has 14 residues. Here the CDR3 DNA reads TGTGCCAGCAGGGGACTAGCGATACAAGAGACCCAGTACTTC. It is translated as CASRGLAIQETQYF.

This clonotype was counted only a few times. This CDR3 reads CAISESTGGSGANVLTF. The CDR3 coding sequence is TGTGCCATCAGTGAGTCCACAGGGGGCTCTGGGGCCAACGTCCTGACTTTC. The chain combines TRBV10-3 with TRBJ2-6, with 8 bases matching TRBD1. J gave up 0 bases and V 0 bases, and 1 base lay outside the gene matches. The V gene's germline CDR1 is ENHRY and CDR2 SYGVKD. This CDR3 is built from 17 residues.

This chain joins TRBV2 and TRBJ2-2, with 7 bases aligning to TRBD2. The CDR3 consists of 18 residues. Germline CDR1 reads SNHLY; CDR2 reads FYNNEI. V shed 2 bases and J 2 bases; nucleotides not matched to a gene: 11. CDR3 sequence reads: CASSEQHMTSHNTGELFF. CDR3 coding DNA: TGTGCCAGCAGTGAACAGCACATGACTAGCCACAACACCGGGGAGCTGTTTTTT.

Only one count was recorded for this clonotype. A much more abundant neighbour one base away suggests this may be a read error. This sequence joins TRBV2 and TRBJ2-7; D gene uncertain. The CDR3 length is 14 residues. V was trimmed by 3 bases and J by 0 bases, leaving 9 bases between them. Germline loops: CDR1 SNHLY, CDR2 FYNNEI. In DNA form, the CDR3 reads TGTGCCAGCAGTGAGCCTCACTTCTCCTACGAGCAGTACTTC. Translating it yields CASSEPHFSYEQYF.

This clonotype showed up many times. The rearrangement joins TRBV11-2 to TRBJ1-1; D is uncertain. V lost 1 base, J lost 3 bases, and 12 bases lay in between. The CDR3 contains 15 residues. In germline, CDR1 is SGHAT, CDR2 FQNNGV. The CDR3 sequence is CASSLAWGLDTEAFF. Written as DNA, the CDR3 is TGTGCCAGCAGCTTAGCATGGGGTCTTGACACTGAAGCTTTCTTT.

This clonotype was found many times. The chain employs TRBV2 and TRBJ1-6; D is perhaps TRBD1 (5 bases). Germline-derived CDR1 and CDR2 are SNHLY and FYNNEI. V was cut by 8 bases and J by 6 bases, with 14 bases left in between. The CDR3 runs 14 residues. CDR3 region: CASRRDGLNSPLHF. The CDR3 bases are TGTGCCAGCCGCCGGGACGGGCTTAATTCACCCCTCCACTTT.

The genes are TRBV7-8 and TRBJ2-2, with D possibly TRBD2 on 5 matching bases. Per the germline V gene, CDR1 is SGHVS and CDR2 is FQNEAQ. CDR3 length: 16 residues. V gave up 2 bases and J gave up 7 bases, with 17 bases separating them. The DNA of the CDR3 is TGTGCCAGCAGCTTAAGGCGGGTACGAAAGGACGGGGAGCTGTTTTTT. As protein: CASSLRRVRKDGELFF.

The chain combines TRBV12-3 or TRBV12-4 with TRBJ1-1, with D perhaps TRBD1 (6 bases). The CDR3 sequence is 14 residues long. V lost 6 bases and J 3 bases, leaving 14 bases between the germline ends. The CDR3 DNA reads TGTGCCAGCAGCAGAGTGAGGACAGACACTGAAGCTTTCTTT. It codes for CASSRVRTDTEAFF.

This clonotype was detected ten times or more. The chain employs TRBV7-2 and TRBJ2-7, with D perhaps TRBD1 (6 bases). Trimming shortened V by 1 base and J by 2 bases, and 9 bases separated the two germline ends. The CDR3 is made up of 14 amino acids. Germline loops: CDR1 SGHTA, CDR2 FQGNSA. The CDR3 nucleotides are TGTGCCAGCAGCTTAGTAGCAGGGGCCTACGAGCAGTACTTC. Translating gives CASSLVAGAYEQYF.

The sample holds many counts of this clonotype. This rearrangement joins TRBV19 to TRBJ1-4; 8 nucleotides align to TRBD1. CDR3 length equals 13 residues. Germline V gene sequence: CDR1 LNHDA, CDR2 SQIVND (reference sequence). The J segment lost 7 bases and the V segment lost 8 bases, leaving 6 bases of the junction unmatched. The CDR3 bases are TGTGCCAGTTCTGAAGGACAGGGTGAAAAACTGTTTTTT. It codes for CASSEGQGEKLFF. Combining the CDR3 with reference TRBV19 and TRBJ1-4 gives the whole variable domain DGGITQSPKYLFRKEGQNVTLSCEQNLNHDAMYWYRQDPGQGLRLIYYSQIVNDFQKGDIAEGYSVSREKKESFPLTVTSAQKNPTAFYLCASSEGQGEKLFFGSGTQLSVL.

This clonotype was counted at least ten times. The rearrangement links TRBV5-1 to TRBJ1-2, with 9 bases fitting TRBD1. CDR3 length equals 15 residues. From germline, CDR1 is SGHRS and CDR2 YFSETQ. J was trimmed by 0 bases and V by 0 bases; bases with no gene match: 0. The CDR3 bases are TGCGCCAGCAGCTTGGGACAGGGGGCTAACTATGGCTACACCTTC. This codes for CASSLGQGANYGYTF.

This clonotype was seen ten or more times. This sequence joins TRBV28 and TRBJ2-7, with a tentative D call TRBD2 (6 bases). CDR3 length: 14 residues. The ends were cut back, 6 bases at V and 4 bases at J, with 16 bases in the middle. Per the germline V gene, CDR1 is MDHEN and CDR2 is SYDVKM. In DNA form, the CDR3 reads TGTGCCAGCAGCCGCGGGGTCCAGAAATACGAGCAGTACTTC. Its protein is CASSRGVQKYEQYF. Complete variable domain (other parts from reference TRBV28 and TRBJ2-7): DVKVTQSSRYLVKRTGEKVFLECVQDMDHENMFWYRQDPGLGLRLIYFSYDVKMKEKGDIPEGYSVSREKKERFSLILESASTNQTSMYLCASSRGVQKYEQYFGPGTRLTVT.

Regarding this clonotype: It may be a read error: a sequence one base away is much more abundant. The genes are TRBV6-2 or TRBV6-3 and TRBJ1-2; possibly TRBD1 for D (6 bases). Germline V CDR1 and CDR2: MNHEY, SVGEGT. This CDR3 has 13 amino acids. This chain's CDR3 is CASITGLNYVYTF. The CDR3 region has the DNA TGTGCCAGCATCACAGGGCTAAACTATGTCTACACCTTC.

This clonotype was found many times. The chain uses TRBV28 and TRBJ2-4, with 10 bases that match TRBD2. The germline V gene encodes CDR1 MDHEN and CDR2 SYDVKM. J gave up 0 bases and V 5 bases, and 16 bases lay outside the gene matches. CDR3 length equals 20 residues. CDR3 amino acids: CASSRPPGLARALAKNIQYF. The CDR3 DNA is TGTGCCAGCAGTCGCCCCCCGGGACTAGCGAGAGCCCTAGCCAAAAACATTCAGTACTTC.

This clonotype was seen many times. The chain joins TRBV5-1 to TRBJ2-6, with D hard to call. Trimming stripped 5 bases from V and 2 bases from J, with 5 bases between. CDR1 and CDR2 (germline): SGHRS, YFSETQ. The CDR3 has 13 residues. CDR3 protein: CASRWTGANVLTF. The DNA for the CDR3 is TGCGCCAGCAGGTGGACTGGGGCCAACGTCCTGACTTTC. Full variable domain (remainder filled in from reference TRBV5-1 and TRBJ2-6): KAGVTQTPRYLIKTRGQQVTLSCSPISGHRSVSWYQQTPGQGLQFLFEYFSETQRNKGNFPGRFSGRQFSNSRSEMNVSTLELGDSALYLCASRWTGANVLTFGAGSRLTVL.

The chain recombines TRBV5-4 with TRBJ2-7; weak D call: TRBD2 (5 bases). Trimming shortened V by 3 bases and J by 1 base, and 14 bases separated the two germline ends. The germline gives CDR1 SGHNT, CDR2 YYREEE (reference sequence). The CDR3 extends over 15 amino acids. The CDR3 DNA reads as TGTGCCAGCAGCTCCGAGGAGGACGTTTCCTACGAGCAGTACTTC. Amino acids: CASSSEEDVSYEQYF.